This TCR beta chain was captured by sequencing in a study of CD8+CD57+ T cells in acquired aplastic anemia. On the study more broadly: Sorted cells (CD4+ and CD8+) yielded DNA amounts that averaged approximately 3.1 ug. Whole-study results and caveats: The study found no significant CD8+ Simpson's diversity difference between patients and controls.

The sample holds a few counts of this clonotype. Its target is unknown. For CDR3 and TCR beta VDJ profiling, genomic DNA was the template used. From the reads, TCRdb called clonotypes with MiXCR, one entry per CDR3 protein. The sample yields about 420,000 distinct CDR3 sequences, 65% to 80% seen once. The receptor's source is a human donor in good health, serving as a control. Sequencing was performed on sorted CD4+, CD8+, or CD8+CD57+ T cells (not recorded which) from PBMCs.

As DNA, the CDR3 is TGTGCCAGCAGGCGTCGAGAGCGGGAGGCCGGGGAGCTGTTTTTT. Protein product: CASRRREREAGELFF. The J gene is TRBJ2-2, the V gene TRBV6-2 or TRBV6-3; TRBD2 aligns across 9 bases. With V trimmed by 6 bases and J by 6 bases, 8 bases remained unmatched. CDR1 is MNHEY, CDR2 SVGEGT, per germline. CDR3 size: 15 residues.